One sample yielded the 27 T cell receptor beta chains listed below, sequenced in a study of blood T cell repertoires in COVID-19. Clones were sequenced by immunoSEQ multiplex PCR, and TCRdb holds only the in-frame ones, with some missing. The sample consists of 55,000 to 80,000 clones, 81% of them appearing once. Sequenced input: peripheral blood. These receptor sequences come from a woman between 65 and 79 years old with acute or convalescent COVID-19.

This rearrangement joins TRBV21-1 to TRBJ1-2; the D segment call TRBD1 is taken from the table without a DNA check. TRBV21-1 is marked as a pseudogene. This CDR3 is built from 14 residues. In DNA form, the CDR3 reads TGTGCCAGCAGCGGCGATCAGGGGGACTATGGCTACACCTTC. Translated: CASSGDQGDYGYTF.

The rearrangement links TRBV4-1 to TRBJ2-5, with a tentative D call TRBD2 (6 bases). Trimming stripped 3 bases from V and 9 bases from J, with 20 bases between. CDR3 length equals 15 residues. Germline CDR1 MGHRA, CDR2 YSYEKL. As DNA, the CDR3 is TGCGCCAGCAGCCATCCGGTGGGGGGATCTTTGGCCCAGTACTTC. Encoded protein: CASSHPVGGSLAQYF.

The chain links TRBV5-6 to TRBJ2-3; 15 bases map to TRBD2. The germline gives CDR1 SGHDT, CDR2 YYEEEE. The CDR3 extends over 17 amino acids. Unmatched junction bases numbered 11, after V lost 6 bases and J lost 6 bases. The CDR3 loop is CASTKIAGTSGGDTQYF. DNA of the CDR3: TGTGCCAGCACCAAAATTGCCGGGACTAGCGGGGGGGATACGCAGTATTTT.

The chain has TRBV6-5 and TRBJ1-2; the D gene is possibly TRBD1 (6 bases). Deletions cut 6 bases from V and 4 bases from J, with 18 bases between. This CDR3 has 15 residues. Looked up from germline, CDR1 is MNHEY and CDR2 is SVGAGI. The CDR3 protein is CASSSTGTVGYGYTF. Here the CDR3 DNA reads TGTGCCAGCAGCAGTACAGGGACCGTGGGCTATGGCTACACCTTC.

The chain joins TRBV6-5 to TRBJ1-2; no definite D call. V lost 6 bases and J 6 bases, leaving 14 bases between the germline ends. The germline gives CDR1 MNHEY, CDR2 SVGAGI. The CDR3 is made up of 13 amino acids. CDR3 DNA: TGTGCCAGCAGGAGCCCGGGCGGGGATGGCTACACCTTC. This translates into CASRSPGGDGYTF.

The gene calls are TRBV28 and TRBJ2-1, with 9 bases lining up with TRBD2. Trimming at V came to 8 bases and at J to 2 bases, leaving 4 bases not matched to a gene. Per germline, CDR1 MDHEN and CDR2 SYDVKM. CDR3 length: 14 residues. The CDR3 DNA sequence: TGTGCCAGCGGAGGGACTAGCCCCTACAATGAGCAGTTCTTC. It specifies CASGGTSPYNEQFF.

The V and J genes are TRBV10-3 and TRBJ2-1, with D possibly being TRBD1 (6 bases). The CDR3 spans 14 residues. Trimming shortened V by 5 bases and J by 6 bases, and 14 bases separated the two germline ends. Germline CDR1 and CDR2: ENHRY and SYGVKD. CDR3 coding DNA: TGTGCCATCAGTTTAAGGGGGATTGGCAATGAGCAGTTCTTC. Translating gives CAISLRGIGNEQFF.

The J gene is TRBJ2-7, the V gene TRBV6-6, with D possibly matching TRBD1 (5 bases). V was shortened by 5 bases and J by 0 bases, with 11 bases between the two germline ends. The CDR3 is 14 amino acids. CDR1 and CDR2 (germline): MNHNY, SVGAGI (reference sequence). CDR3 sequence (DNA): TGTGCCAGCAGTAAACCGGACAACTCCTACGAGCAGTACTTC. Its translation is CASSKPDNSYEQYF.

This clone was detected once. The V gene is TRBV7-8, the J gene TRBJ1-4; 10 bases line up with TRBD1. CDR1 is SGHVS and CDR2 is FQNEAQ in the germline V gene. This CDR3 comprises 16 residues. The V gene end was trimmed by 3 bases and the J gene end by 7 bases; junction bases not matched to a gene: 8. The CDR3 sequence is CASSLGNRDRGEKLFF. The DNA for the CDR3 is TGTGCCAGCAGCTTGGGCAACCGGGACAGGGGTGAAAAACTGTTTTTT.

J is TRBJ1-4 and V is TRBV3-1 (or the pseudogene TRBV3-2); D is perhaps TRBD1 (5 bases). V was cut by 4 bases and J by 0 bases, with 18 bases left in between. The CDR3 runs 18 residues. Germline CDR1 is LGHDT and CDR2 is YNNKEL (reference sequence). The CDR3 loop reads CASSRGTAGSSTNEKLFF. The CDR3 DNA sequence: TGTGCCAGCAGCCGCGGGACCGCCGGATCCTCAACTAATGAAAAACTGTTTTTT.

V and J are TRBV5-1 and TRBJ1-2, with 8 nucleotides matching TRBD1. The CDR3 is 20 amino acids. The V and J ends lost 0 bases and 4 bases, in that order; junction bases with no gene match: 20. Germline CDR1 SGHRS, CDR2 YFSETQ. DNA for the CDR3: TGCGCCAGCAGCTTGGAAAGACCTCCGGACAGGGCCGCGGGACTCTATGGCTACACCTTC. It yields the protein CASSLERPPDRAAGLYGYTF.

This chain uses TRBV4-2 with TRBJ1-5; TRBD1 is a possible D gene (5 bases). The CDR3 has 15 amino acids. The germline V and J ends were trimmed by 1 base and 4 bases, with 11 bases remaining between them. Per the germline V gene, CDR1 is LGHNA and CDR2 is YNFKEQ. The CDR3 DNA is TGTGCCAGCAGCCAAGGGAGCGGGGGGAATCAGCCCCAGCATTTT. Its protein is CASSQGSGGNQPQHF.

The chain couples TRBV7-2 to TRBJ1-2, with a possible D match to TRBD1 (5 bases). Trimming took off 4 bases at V and 7 bases at J, with 13 bases between the two ends. The CDR3 extends over 13 amino acids. CDR1 and CDR2 (germline): SGHTA, FQGNSA. The CDR3 loop reads CASSSRTNLGYTF. For the CDR3, the DNA is TGTGCCAGCAGCTCCCGGACAAATCTTGGCTACACCTTC.

The V and J genes are TRBV29-1 and TRBJ1-2, with a weak D call TRBD1 (5 bases). Germline V gene data show CDR1 as SQVTM and CDR2 as ANQGSEA. The CDR3 is 12 amino acids. Trimming left V 7 bases short and J 2 bases short, with 11 bases between. In nucleotides, the CDR3 is TGCAGCGGCATACAGGCCAACTATGGCTACACCTTC. Amino acids: CSGIQANYGYTF.

The V and J genes are TRBV3-1 (or the pseudogene TRBV3-2) and TRBJ2-3; D is possibly TRBD1 (6 bases). Trimming pared 5 bases from V and 0 bases from J, leaving 15 bases between. The CDR3 extends over 16 amino acids. The germline gives CDR1 LGHDT, CDR2 YNNKEL (reference sequence). The CDR3 sequence: CASSSRQVSSTDTQYF. CDR3 nucleotide sequence: TGTGCCAGCAGCAGTCGACAGGTCTCTAGCACAGATACGCAGTATTTT.

V usage is TRBV5-5 and J usage is TRBJ2-5, with 10 bases matching TRBD2. Losses at the gene ends were 2 bases for V and 4 bases for J; bases not matched to a gene: 5. This CDR3 is 15 amino acids long. Germline-derived CDR1 and CDR2 are SGHKS and YYEKEE (reference sequence). The CDR3 DNA sequence: TGTGCCAGCAGCTTCCCTAGCGGGGGCTCAGAGACCCAGTACTTC. Its protein product is CASSFPSGGSETQYF.

This chain joins TRBV7-9 and TRBJ2-3; a possible D gene is TRBD1 (6 bases). The CDR3 runs 16 residues. Per germline, CDR1 SEHNR and CDR2 FQNEAQ (reference sequence). V gave up 1 base and J gave up 2 bases, with 13 bases separating them. The CDR3 coding sequence is TGTGCCAGCAGCTTAGGACTGGGACAATTCACAGATACGCAGTATTTT. This gives the protein CASSLGLGQFTDTQYF.

This clone was counted a few times. V gene TRBV18 combines with J gene TRBJ2-1, with D tentatively TRBD1 (5 bases). Per the germline V gene, CDR1 is KGHSH and CDR2 is LQKENI. Deletions cut 0 bases from V and 10 bases from J, with 7 bases between. The CDR3 has 12 amino acids. The CDR3 region is CASSPPQGEQFF. The CDR3 nucleotides are TGTGCCAGCTCACCACCGCAGGGCGAGCAGTTCTTC.

The rearrangement joins TRBV27 to TRBJ2-2; 7 nucleotides agree with TRBD2. This CDR3 spans 15 amino acids. Germline lookup yields CDR1 MNHEY and CDR2 SMNVEV (reference sequence). Trimming removed 7 bases from V and 0 bases from J; junction bases left unmatched: 5. For the CDR3, the DNA is TGTGCCAGCAAACCCGGACTAGCGAACACCGGGGAGCTGTTTTTT. This encodes CASKPGLANTGELFF.

The genes are TRBV7-3 and TRBJ2-1, with a possible D match to TRBD1 (5 bases). CDR3 length: 14 amino acids. Trimming left V 2 bases short and J 9 bases short, with 14 bases between. CDR1 is SGHTA, CDR2 FQGTGA, per germline. Here the CDR3 DNA reads TGTGCCAGCAGCTTAGCCCCCGGTGGGGCTGAGCAGTTCTTC. Encoded protein: CASSLAPGGAEQFF.

The J gene is TRBJ1-2, the V gene TRBV4-2; 7 nucleotides agree with TRBD1. Germline trimming cut 1 base from V and 8 bases from J; bases unmatched to any gene: 10. CDR3 length: 15 residues. Germline lookup yields CDR1 LGHNA and CDR2 YNFKEQ. CDR3 in amino acids: CASSQVSDRMDGYTF. The CDR3 nucleotides are TGTGCCAGCAGCCAAGTTTCGGACAGGATGGACGGCTACACCTTC.

The chain is built from TRBV7-2 and TRBJ2-2; the D gene is possibly TRBD2 (6 bases). CDR1 is SGHTA, CDR2 FQGNSA, per germline. The CDR3 has 16 residues. V was clipped by 2 bases and J by 13 bases, with 23 bases between them. In nucleotides, the CDR3 is TGTGCCAGCAGCTTATTTGTCAGAATGGACCGGGGAGGGCTGTTTTTT. It encodes CASSLFVRMDRGGLFF.

The chain combines TRBV19 with TRBJ1-2; D is ambiguous. The CDR3 loop spans 13 amino acids. Germline assignment: CDR1 LNHDA and CDR2 SQIVND (reference sequence). Deletions cut 1 base from V and 3 bases from J, with 6 bases between. CDR3 in amino acids: CASSIATDYGYTF. Here the CDR3 DNA reads TGTGCCAGTAGTATAGCCACAGACTATGGCTACACCTTC.

V and J are TRBV7-8 and TRBJ2-1, with D tentatively TRBD1 (6 bases). Deletions cut 5 bases from V and 3 bases from J, with 17 bases between. The length of the CDR3 is 16 residues. Germline V gene data show CDR1 as SGHVS and CDR2 as FQNEAQ. The CDR3 DNA is TGTGCCAGCAGCGTCTCGCAGGGGTCTCGCTACAATGAGCAGTTCTTC. Translating it yields CASSVSQGSRYNEQFF.

V and J are TRBV7-9 and TRBJ1-2; TRBD1 agrees at 8 bases. The CDR3 spans 13 residues. Germline loops: CDR1 SEHNR, CDR2 FQNEAQ (reference sequence). Trimming at V came to 4 bases and at J to 8 bases, leaving 6 bases not matched to a gene. This CDR3 reads CASSSDRVRGYTF. The CDR3 nucleotides are TGTGCCAGCAGCTCGGACAGGGTGAGAGGCTACACCTTC.

This clone was counted between two and nine times. V is TRBV5-1 and J is TRBJ1-2; no firm D call. CDR1 and CDR2 (germline): SGHRS, YFSETQ. This CDR3 is 15 amino acids long. V was pared by 0 bases and J by 0 bases, with 9 bases between. This CDR3 is CASSLDRVSNYGYTF. CDR3 sequence (DNA): TGCGCCAGCAGCTTGGATCGGGTATCTAACTATGGCTACACCTTC. The full variable domain, its missing parts supplied by reference TRBV5-1 and TRBJ1-2, is KAGVTQTPRYLIKTRGQQVTLSCSPISGHRSVSWYQQTPGQGLQFLFEYFSETQRNKGNFPGRFSGRQFSNSRSEMNVSTLELGDSALYLCASSLDRVSNYGYTFGSGTRLTVV.

The chain is built from TRBV10-3 and TRBJ1-3, with 9 bases lining up with TRBD1. The CDR3 consists of 16 residues. The V gene end was trimmed by 3 bases and the J gene end by 2 bases; junction bases not matched to a gene: 5. Germline loops: CDR1 ENHRY, CDR2 SYGVKD. The CDR3 coding sequence is TGTGCCATCAGTGAAAACAGGGGGCAGACTGGAAACACCATATATTTT. Protein sequence: CAISENRGQTGNTIYF.